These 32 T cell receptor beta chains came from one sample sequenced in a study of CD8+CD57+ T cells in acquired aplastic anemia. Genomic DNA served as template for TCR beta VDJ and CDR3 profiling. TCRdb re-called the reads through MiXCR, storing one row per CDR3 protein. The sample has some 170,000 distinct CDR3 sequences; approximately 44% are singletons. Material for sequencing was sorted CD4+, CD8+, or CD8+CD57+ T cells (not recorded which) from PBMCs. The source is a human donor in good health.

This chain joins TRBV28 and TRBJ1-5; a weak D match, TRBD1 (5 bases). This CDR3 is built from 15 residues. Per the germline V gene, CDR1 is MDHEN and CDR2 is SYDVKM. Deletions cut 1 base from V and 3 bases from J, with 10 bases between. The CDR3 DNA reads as TGTGCCAGCAGTTTATTGTTCAGGGTCAATCAGCCCCAGCATTTT. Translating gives CASSLLFRVNQPQHF.

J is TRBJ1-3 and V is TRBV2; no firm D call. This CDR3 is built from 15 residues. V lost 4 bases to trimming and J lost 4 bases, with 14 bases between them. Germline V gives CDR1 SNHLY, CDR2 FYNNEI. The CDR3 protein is CASSVLGRAGNTIYF. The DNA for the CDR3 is TGTGCCAGCAGTGTACTGGGAAGAGCGGGAAACACCATATATTTT.

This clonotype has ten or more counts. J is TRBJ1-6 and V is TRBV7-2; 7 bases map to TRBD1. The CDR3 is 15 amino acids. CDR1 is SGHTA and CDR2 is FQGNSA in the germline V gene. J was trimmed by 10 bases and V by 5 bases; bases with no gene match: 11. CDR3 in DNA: TGTGCCAGCAGCCAAGCGCAGGGGGGAATATCACCCCTCCACTTT. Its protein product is CASSQAQGGISPLHF.

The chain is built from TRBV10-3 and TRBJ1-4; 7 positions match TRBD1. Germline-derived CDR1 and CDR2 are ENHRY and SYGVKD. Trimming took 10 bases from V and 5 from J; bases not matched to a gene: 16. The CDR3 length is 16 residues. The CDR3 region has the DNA TGTGCCAGCGGCCGGGGGGGACAGCCGAACAATGAAAAACTGTTTTTT. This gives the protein CASGRGGQPNNEKLFF.

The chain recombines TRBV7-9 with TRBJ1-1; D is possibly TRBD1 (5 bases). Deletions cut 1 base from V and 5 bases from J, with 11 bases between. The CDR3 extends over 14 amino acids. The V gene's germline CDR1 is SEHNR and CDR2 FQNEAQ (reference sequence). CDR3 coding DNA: TGTGCCAGCAGCTTAGTCCCGGGGGAGACTGAAGCTTTCTTT. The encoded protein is CASSLVPGETEAFF.

The CDR3 is CATSSDPPGQSGQQFF. CDR3 nucleotide sequence: TGTGCCACCAGCAGTGACCCCCCGGGACAGAGTGGGCAGCAGTTCTTC. V and J are TRBV15 and TRBJ2-1, with 7 bases lining up with TRBD1. The V gene end was trimmed by 3 bases and the J gene end by 11 bases; junction bases not matched to a gene: 16. The CDR3 is made up of 16 amino acids. The V gene's germline CDR1 is LNHNV and CDR2 YYDKDF (reference sequence). Full variable domain (rest looked up from reference TRBV15 and TRBJ2-1): DAMVIQNPRYQVTQFGKPVTLSCSQTLNHNVMYWYQQKSSQAPKLLFHYYDKDFNNEADTPDNFQSRRPNTSFCFLDIRSPGLGDTAMYLCATSSDPPGQSGQQFFGPGTRLTVL.

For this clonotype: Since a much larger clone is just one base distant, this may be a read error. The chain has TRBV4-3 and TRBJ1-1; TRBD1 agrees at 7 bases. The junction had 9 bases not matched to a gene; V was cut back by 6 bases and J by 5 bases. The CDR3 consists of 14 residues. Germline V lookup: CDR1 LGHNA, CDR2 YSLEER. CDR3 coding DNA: TGCGCCAGCAGGGACAGACAGGGAGTGACTGAAGCTTTCTTT. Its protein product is CASRDRQGVTEAFF.

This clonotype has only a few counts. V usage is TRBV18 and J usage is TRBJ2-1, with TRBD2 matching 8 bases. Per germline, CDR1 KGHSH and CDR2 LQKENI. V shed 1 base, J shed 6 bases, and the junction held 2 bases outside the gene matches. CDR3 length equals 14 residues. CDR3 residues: CASSPLAGSNEQFF. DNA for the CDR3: TGTGCCAGCTCACCACTAGCGGGGAGCAATGAGCAGTTCTTC.

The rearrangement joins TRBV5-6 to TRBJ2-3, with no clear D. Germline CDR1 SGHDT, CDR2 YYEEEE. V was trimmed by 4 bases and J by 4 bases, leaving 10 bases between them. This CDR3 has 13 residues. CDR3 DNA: TGTGCCAGCAGCCCCCCAGTGGCAGATACGCAGTATTTT. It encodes CASSPPVADTQYF.

CDR3 coding DNA: TGTGCCAGCGCCGGGACCGGTGGCTACGAGCAGTATTTT. Its protein is CASAGTGGYEQYF. This chain joins TRBV19 and TRBJ2-3; either TRBD1 or TRBD2 may supply D (5 bases each). V was clipped by 9 bases and J by 11 bases, with 21 bases between them. CDR1 is LNHDA and CDR2 is SQIVND in the germline V gene (reference sequence). The length of the CDR3 is 13 residues.

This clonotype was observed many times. CDR3 sequence (DNA): TGCGGAGTTGGGGATCAGCCCCAGCATTTT. It codes for CGVGDQPQHF. This chain connects TRBV29-1 to TRBJ1-5; no definite D call. In germline, CDR1 is SQVTM, CDR2 ANQGSEA. The CDR3 totals 10 residues.

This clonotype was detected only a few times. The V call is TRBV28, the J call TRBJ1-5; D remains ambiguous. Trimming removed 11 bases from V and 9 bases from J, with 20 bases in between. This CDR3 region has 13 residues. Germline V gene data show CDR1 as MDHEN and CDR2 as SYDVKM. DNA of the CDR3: TGTGCCGGAAGGGAAACGGGCGTGGGGCCCCAGCATTTT. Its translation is CAGRETGVGPQHF.

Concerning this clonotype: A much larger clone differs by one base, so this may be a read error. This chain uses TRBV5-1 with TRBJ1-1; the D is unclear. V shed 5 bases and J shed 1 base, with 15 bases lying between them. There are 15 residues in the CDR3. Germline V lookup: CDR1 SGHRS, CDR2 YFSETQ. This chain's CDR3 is CASRPRIGENTEAFF. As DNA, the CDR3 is TGCGCCAGCAGACCCAGGATCGGTGAGAACACTGAAGCTTTCTTT.

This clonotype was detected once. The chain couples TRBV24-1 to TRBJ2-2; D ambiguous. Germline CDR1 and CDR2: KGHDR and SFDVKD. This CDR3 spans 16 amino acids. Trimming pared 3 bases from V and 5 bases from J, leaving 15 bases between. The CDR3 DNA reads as TGTGCCACCAGTGATCTGAAACAAGGCTATACCGGGGAGCTGTTTTTT. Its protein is CATSDLKQGYTGELFF.

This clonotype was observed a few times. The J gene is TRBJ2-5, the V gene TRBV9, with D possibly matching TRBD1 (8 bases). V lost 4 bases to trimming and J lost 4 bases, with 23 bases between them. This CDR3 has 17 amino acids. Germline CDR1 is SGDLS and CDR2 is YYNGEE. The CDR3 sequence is CASSPQASTGGGETQYF. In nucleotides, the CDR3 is TGTGCCAGCAGCCCCCAAGCTTCCACAGGGGGGGGAGAGACCCAGTACTTC.

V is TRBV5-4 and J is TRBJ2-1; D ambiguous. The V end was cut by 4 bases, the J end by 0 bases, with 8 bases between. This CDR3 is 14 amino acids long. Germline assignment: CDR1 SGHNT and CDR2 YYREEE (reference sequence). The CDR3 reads CASSRPSSYNEQFF. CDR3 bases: TGTGCCAGCAGCAGACCGAGCTCCTACAATGAGCAGTTCTTC.

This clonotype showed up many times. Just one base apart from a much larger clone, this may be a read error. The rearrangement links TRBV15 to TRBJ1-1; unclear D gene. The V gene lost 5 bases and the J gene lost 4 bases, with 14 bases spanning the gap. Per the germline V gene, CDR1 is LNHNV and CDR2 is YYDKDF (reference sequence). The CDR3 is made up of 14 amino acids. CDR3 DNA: TGTGCCACCAGCGAAGAGGGTGTGGGCACTGAAGCTTTCTTT. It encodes CATSEEGVGTEAFF.

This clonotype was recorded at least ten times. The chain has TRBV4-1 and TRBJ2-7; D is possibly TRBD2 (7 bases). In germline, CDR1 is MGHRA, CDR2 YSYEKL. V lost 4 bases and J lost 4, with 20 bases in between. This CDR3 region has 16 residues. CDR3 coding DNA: TGCGCCAGCAGCCGCCAAACCGCTAGGGGGGGGTACGAGCAGTACTTC. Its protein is CASSRQTARGGYEQYF.

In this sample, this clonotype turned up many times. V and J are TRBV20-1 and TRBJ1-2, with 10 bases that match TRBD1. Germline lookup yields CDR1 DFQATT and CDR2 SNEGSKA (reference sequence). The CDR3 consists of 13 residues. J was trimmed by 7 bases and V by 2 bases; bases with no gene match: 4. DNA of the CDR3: TGCAGTGCTAGACGGACAGGGGGAAGTGGCTACACCTTC. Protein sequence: CSARRTGGSGYTF.

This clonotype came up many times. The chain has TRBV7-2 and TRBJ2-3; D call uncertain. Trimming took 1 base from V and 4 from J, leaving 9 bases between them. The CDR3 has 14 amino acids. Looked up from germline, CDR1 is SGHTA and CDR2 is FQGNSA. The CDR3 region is CASSLEPGSDTQYF. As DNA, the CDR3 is TGTGCCAGCAGCTTAGAACCCGGTTCAGATACGCAGTATTTT.

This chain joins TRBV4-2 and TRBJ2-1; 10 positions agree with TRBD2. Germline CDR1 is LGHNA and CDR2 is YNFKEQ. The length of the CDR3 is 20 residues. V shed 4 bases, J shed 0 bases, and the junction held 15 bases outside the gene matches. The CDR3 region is CASSPIRTSGRGSSYNEQFF. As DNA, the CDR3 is TGTGCCAGCAGCCCTATTAGGACTAGCGGACGGGGGAGCTCCTACAATGAGCAGTTCTTC.

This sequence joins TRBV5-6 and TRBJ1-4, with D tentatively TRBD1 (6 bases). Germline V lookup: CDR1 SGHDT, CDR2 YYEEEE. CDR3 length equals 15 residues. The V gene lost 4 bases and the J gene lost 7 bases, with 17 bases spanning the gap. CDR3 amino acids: CASSPDRIGLEKLFF. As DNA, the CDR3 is TGTGCCAGCAGCCCGGACAGAATCGGACTTGAAAAACTGTTTTTT.

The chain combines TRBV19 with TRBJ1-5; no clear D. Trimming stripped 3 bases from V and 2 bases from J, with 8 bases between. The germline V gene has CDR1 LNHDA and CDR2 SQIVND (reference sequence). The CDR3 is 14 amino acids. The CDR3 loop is CASSMYSGNQPQHF. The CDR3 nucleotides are TGTGCCAGTAGTATGTACAGTGGCAATCAGCCCCAGCATTTT.

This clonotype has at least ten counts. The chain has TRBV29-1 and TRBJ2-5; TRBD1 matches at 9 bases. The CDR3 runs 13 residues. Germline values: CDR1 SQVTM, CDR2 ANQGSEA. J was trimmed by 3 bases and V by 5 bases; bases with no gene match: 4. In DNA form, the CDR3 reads TGCAGCGTTACCGACAGGGGGGAAGAGACCCAGTACTTC. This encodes CSVTDRGEETQYF.

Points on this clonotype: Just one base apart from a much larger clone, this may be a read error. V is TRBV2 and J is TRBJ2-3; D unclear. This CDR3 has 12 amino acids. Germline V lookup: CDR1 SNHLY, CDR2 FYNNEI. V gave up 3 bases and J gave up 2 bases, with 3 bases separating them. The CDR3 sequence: CASSDNTDTQYF. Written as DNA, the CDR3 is TGTGCCAGCAGTGACAACACAGATACGCAGTATTTT.

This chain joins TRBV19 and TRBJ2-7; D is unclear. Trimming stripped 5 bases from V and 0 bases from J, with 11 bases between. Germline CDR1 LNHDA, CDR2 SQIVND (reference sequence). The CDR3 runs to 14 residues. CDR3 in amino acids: CASSFLGSSYEQYF. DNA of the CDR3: TGTGCCAGTAGTTTCCTGGGATCCTCCTACGAGCAGTACTTC.

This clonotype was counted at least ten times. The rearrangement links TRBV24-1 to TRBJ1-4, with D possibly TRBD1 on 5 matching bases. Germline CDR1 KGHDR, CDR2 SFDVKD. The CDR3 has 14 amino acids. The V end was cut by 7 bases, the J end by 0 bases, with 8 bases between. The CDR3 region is CATSDRSTNEKLFF. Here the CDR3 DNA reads TGTGCCACCAGCGACAGATCAACTAATGAAAAACTGTTTTTT.

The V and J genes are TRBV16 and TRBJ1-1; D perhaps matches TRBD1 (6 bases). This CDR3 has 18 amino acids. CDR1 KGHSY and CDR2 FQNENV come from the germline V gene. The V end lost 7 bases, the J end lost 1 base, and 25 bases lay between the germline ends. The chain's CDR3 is CASTQRSPRQGRNTEAFF. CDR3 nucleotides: TGTGCCAGCACGCAACGGTCCCCCCGGCAGGGGAGGAACACTGAAGCTTTCTTT.

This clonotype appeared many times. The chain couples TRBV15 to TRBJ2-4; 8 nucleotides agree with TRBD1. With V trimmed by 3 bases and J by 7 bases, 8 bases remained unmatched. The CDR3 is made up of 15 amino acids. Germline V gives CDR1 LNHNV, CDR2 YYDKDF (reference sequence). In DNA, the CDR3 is TGTGCCACCAGCAGCCTAGGAGGACAGGGTAACATTCAGTACTTC. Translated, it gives CATSSLGGQGNIQYF.

CDR3 protein: CASSAPGQYTEAFF. DNA for the CDR3: TGTGCCAGCAGCGCCCCGGGACAGTACACTGAAGCTTTCTTT. The J gene is TRBJ1-1, the V gene TRBV7-9; 7 nucleotides line up with TRBD1. CDR3 size: 14 residues. V trimming: 5 bases; J trimming: 3 bases; junction bases outside the gene matches: 6. Germline lookup yields CDR1 SEHNR and CDR2 FQNEAQ (reference sequence).

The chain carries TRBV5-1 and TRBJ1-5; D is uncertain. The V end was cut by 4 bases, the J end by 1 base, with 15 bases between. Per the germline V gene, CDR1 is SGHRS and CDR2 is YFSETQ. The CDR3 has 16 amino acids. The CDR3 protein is CASSVGGGASNQPQHF. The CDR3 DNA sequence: TGCGCCAGCAGCGTCGGCGGAGGAGCGAGCAATCAGCCCCAGCATTTT.

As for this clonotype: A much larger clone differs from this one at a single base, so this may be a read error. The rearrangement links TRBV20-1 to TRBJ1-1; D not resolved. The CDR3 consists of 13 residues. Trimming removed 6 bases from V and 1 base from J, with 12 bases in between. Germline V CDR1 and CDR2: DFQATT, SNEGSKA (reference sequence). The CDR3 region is CSAEKVGNTEAFF. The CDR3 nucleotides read TGCAGTGCGGAGAAGGTGGGGAACACTGAAGCTTTCTTT.